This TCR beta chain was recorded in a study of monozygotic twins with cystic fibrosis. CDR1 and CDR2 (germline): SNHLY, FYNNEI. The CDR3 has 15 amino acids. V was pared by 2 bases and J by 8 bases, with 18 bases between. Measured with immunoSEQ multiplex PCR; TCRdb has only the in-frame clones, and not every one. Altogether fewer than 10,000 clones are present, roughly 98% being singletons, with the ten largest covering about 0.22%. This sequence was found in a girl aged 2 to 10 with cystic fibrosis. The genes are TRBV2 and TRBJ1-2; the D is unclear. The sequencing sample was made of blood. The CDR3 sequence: CASSESRASGMGYTF. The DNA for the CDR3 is TGTGCCAGCAGTGAAAGCCGGGCCTCGGGGATGGGCTACACCTTC.